This T cell receptor beta chain is from a study of T-cell memory formation after mild COVID-19. Study details: TCR clusters were largely donor specific. Study-wide points: In pre-infection memory, a portion of responding clones appeared, which suggested that cross-reactive memory joined. Chiefly within CM and EM were the contracting CD4+ clones; CD8+ ones were within EMRA. A balance of CD4 and CD8 characterized clones contracting day 15 to 85, whereas later expanders leaned CD4+.

There are 15 residues in the CDR3. Germline CDR1 and CDR2: SGHVS and FQNEAQ. Between the trimmed V and J ends, which lost 5 bases and 8 bases, there was a span of 19 bases. This clonotype was seen more than once but under ten times. The antigen is unknown. MiXCR, run by TCRdb on the 5' RACE reads, gives a single entry per CDR3 protein. This sample yields 400,000 to 450,000 distinct CDR3 sequences, of which more than 15% are seen a single time; under 25% belongs to the top ten. The rearrangement joins TRBV7-8 to TRBJ2-1; D is possibly TRBD1 (5 bases). The sample was PBMCs or a T cell subset sorted from them (not recorded which). The sequence derives from a man between 18 and 29 years old who had mild COVID-19 (a few samples of this study predate the infection). Cell type and time point are not known. The DNA for the CDR3 is TGTGCCAGCAGCACAAGGACAAGGGCCCCCCATGAGCAGTTCTTC. It yields the protein CASSTRTRAPHEQFF.